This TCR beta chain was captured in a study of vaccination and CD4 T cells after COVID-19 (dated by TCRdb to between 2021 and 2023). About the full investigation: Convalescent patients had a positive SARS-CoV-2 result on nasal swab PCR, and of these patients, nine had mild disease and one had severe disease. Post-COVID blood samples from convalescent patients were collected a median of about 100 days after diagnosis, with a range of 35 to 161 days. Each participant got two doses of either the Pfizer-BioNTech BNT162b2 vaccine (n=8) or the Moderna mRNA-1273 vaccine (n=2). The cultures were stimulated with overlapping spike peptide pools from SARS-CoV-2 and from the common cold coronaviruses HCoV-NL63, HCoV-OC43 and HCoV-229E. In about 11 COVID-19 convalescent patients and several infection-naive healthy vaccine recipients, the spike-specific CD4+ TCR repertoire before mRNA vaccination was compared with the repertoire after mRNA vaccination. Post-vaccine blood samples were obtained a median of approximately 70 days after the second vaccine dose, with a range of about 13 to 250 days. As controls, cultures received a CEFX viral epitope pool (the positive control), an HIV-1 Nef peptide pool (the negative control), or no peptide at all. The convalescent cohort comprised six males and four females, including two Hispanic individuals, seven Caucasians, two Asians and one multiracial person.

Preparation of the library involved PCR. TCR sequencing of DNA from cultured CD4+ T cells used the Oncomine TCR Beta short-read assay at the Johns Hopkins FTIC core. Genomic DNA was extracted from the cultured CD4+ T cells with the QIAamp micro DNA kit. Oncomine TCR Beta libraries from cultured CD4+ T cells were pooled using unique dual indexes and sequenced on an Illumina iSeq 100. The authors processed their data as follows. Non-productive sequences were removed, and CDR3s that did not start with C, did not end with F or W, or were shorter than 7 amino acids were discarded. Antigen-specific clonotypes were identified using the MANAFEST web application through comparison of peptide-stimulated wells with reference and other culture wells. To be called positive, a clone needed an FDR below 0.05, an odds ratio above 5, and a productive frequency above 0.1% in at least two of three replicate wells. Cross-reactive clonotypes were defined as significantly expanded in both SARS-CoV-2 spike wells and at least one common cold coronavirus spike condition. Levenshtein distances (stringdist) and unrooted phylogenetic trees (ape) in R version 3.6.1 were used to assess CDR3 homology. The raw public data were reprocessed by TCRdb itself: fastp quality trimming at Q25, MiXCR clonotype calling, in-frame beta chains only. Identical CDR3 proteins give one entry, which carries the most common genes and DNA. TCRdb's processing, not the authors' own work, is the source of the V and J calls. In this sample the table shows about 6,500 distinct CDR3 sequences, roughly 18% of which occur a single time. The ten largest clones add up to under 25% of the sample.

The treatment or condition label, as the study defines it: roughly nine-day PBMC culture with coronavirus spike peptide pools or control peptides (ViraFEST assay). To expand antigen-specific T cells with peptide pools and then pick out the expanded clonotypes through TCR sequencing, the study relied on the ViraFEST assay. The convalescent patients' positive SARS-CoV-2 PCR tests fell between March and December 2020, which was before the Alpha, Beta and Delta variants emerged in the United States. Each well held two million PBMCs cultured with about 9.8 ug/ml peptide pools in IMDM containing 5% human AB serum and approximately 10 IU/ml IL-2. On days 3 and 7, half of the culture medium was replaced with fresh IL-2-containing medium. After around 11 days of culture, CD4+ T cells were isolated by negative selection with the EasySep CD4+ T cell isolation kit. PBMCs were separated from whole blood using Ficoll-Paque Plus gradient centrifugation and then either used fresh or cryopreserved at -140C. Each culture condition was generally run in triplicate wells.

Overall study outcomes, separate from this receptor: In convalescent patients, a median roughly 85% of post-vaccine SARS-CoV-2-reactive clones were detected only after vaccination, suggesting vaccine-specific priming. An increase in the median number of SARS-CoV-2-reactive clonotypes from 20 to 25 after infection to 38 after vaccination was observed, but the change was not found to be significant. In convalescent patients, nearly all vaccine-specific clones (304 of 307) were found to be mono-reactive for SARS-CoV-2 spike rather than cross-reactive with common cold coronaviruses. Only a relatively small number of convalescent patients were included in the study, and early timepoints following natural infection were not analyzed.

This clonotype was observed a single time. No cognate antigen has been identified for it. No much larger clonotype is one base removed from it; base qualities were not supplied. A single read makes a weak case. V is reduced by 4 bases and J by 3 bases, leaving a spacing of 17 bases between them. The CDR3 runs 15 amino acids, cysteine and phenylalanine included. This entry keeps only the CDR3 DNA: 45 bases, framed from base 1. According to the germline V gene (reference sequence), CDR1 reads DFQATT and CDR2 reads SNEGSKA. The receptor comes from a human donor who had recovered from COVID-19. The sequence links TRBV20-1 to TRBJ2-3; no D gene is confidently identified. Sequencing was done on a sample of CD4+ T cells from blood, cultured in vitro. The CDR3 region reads CSAIWQEMLTDTQYF. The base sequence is TGCAGTGCTATCTGGCAGGAGATGTTGACAGATACGCAGTATTTT.